The clone carrying this TCR beta chain was counted a few times. Antigen unknown. The table came from immunoSEQ multiplex PCR; TCRdb's copy has only in-frame clones and leaves some out. The repertoire holds approximately 2.5 million clones, with approximately 94% as singletons. The CDR3 contains 13 residues. V shed 4 bases and J shed 4 bases, with 10 bases lying between them. CDR1 and CDR2 from the germline V gene are SGHDN and FVKESK. This entry is derived from a study of shared clonotypes between healthy human individuals. Study information: Donors had three CD4 naive, three CD4 memory, two CD8 naive and one CD8 memory plate apiece.

Study-wide findings and caveats: What rarefaction showed was incomplete sorted-subset sequencing despite large depth.

Every donor, a Caucasian adult, lived in Nashville, Tennessee. Sample: naive CD4+ T cells sorted from blood. This sample's subset: CD45RA+ positively selected. The chain employs TRBV14 and TRBJ1-1, with unresolved D. The receptor comes from a man aged 18 to 35 in good health. The CDR3 loop is CASSLMSGTEAFF. Written as DNA, the CDR3 is TGTGCCAGCAGCCTCATGTCGGGCACTGAAGCTTTCTTT.